Presented here are 2 T cell receptor beta chains from one specimen sequenced in a study of cytomegalovirus exposure and HLA in healthy donors. The PCR contained 60 Vbeta and 13 Jbeta primers. The assay was immunoSEQ multiplex PCR, and TCRdb's table has in-frame clones only and misses some. The sample has over 100,000 clones; 77% are singletons. The specimen was PBMCs. The receptors were sampled from a male donor in good health and CMV-seropositive.

CDR3 amino acids: CASSRTGVNTGELFF. Written as DNA, the CDR3 is TGTGCCAGTAGTAGGACCGGGGTGAACACCGGGGAGCTGTTTTTT. This chain joins TRBV19 and TRBJ2-2, with D possibly matching TRBD2 (5 bases). The germline V gene encodes CDR1 LNHDA and CDR2 SQIVND (reference sequence). This CDR3 has 15 residues. Trimming stripped 4 bases from V and 1 base from J, with 10 bases between.

The V call is TRBV5-1, the J call TRBJ1-4; D unclear. The germline V gene encodes CDR1 SGHRS and CDR2 YFSETQ. This CDR3 spans 14 amino acids. The V and J ends lost 2 bases and 4 bases respectively, with 9 bases between them. CDR3 DNA: TGCGCCAGCAGCTTAGGAGGTATTAATGAAAAACTGTTTTTT. Its protein product is CASSLGGINEKLFF.